A single sample is the source of the 3 T cell receptor beta chains below, sequenced in a study of breast tumors, draining lymph nodes, adjacent tissues. Samples came from axillary lymph nodes draining the breast cancer. TCRdb re-derived calls from the multiplex PCR reads in MiXCR, one entry per CDR3 protein. Here the sample spans some 150,000 distinct CDR3 sequences, about a fifth being singletons. The sequencing input was axillary lymph node tissue. The receptor set was obtained from a female donor with breast cancer. Some clones in this sample may be carry-over from other donors' samples.

In its sample, this clonotype was seen many times. This chain connects TRBV5-6 to TRBJ2-1, with 12 bases lining up with TRBD1. After removal of 4 bases from V and 6 bases from J, the junction contained 5 bases not matched to a gene. CDR1 and CDR2 from the germline V gene are SGHDT and YYEEEE. The CDR3 loop spans 15 amino acids. In nucleotides, the CDR3 is TGTGCCAGCAGCGCCGGGACAGGGGGCTTCAATGAGCAGTTCTTC. It yields the protein CASSAGTGGFNEQFF. Full variable domain (outside the CDR3, taken from reference TRBV5-6 and TRBJ2-1): DAGVTQSPTHLIKTRGQQVTLRCSPKSGHDTVSWYQQALGQGPQFIFQYYEEEERQRGNFPDRFSGHQFPNYSSELNVNALLLGDSALYLCASSAGTGGFNEQFFGPGTRLTVL.

V usage is TRBV28 and J usage is TRBJ1-2; TRBD1 is a possible D gene (6 bases). Germline loops: CDR1 MDHEN, CDR2 SYDVKM. The V end was cut by 7 bases, the J end by 4 bases, with 10 bases between. This CDR3 has 12 residues. DNA for the CDR3: TGTGCCAGCAACAGGGACATCTATGGCTACACCTTC. Encoded protein: CASNRDIYGYTF.

This clonotype has at least ten counts. The V and J genes are TRBV6-1 and TRBJ2-7, with 11 bases that match TRBD2. V shed 5 bases, J shed 4 bases, and the junction held 7 bases outside the gene matches. The length of the CDR3 is 15 residues. Germline CDR1 MNHNS, CDR2 SASEGT. The CDR3 spells CASSPSSGRRYEQYF. Written as DNA, the CDR3 is TGTGCCAGCAGTCCTTCTAGCGGGAGGCGGTACGAGCAGTACTTC.